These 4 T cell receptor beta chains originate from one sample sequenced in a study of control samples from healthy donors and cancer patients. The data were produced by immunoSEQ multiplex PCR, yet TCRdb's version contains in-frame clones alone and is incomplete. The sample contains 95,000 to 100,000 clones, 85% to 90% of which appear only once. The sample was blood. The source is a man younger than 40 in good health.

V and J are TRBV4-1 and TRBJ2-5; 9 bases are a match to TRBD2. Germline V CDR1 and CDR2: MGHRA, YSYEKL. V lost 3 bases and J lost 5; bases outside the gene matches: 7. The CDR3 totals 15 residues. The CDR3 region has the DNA TGCGCCAGCAGCCAGAGCGGGGGGCTTGGGGAGACCCAGTACTTC. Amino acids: CASSQSGGLGETQYF.

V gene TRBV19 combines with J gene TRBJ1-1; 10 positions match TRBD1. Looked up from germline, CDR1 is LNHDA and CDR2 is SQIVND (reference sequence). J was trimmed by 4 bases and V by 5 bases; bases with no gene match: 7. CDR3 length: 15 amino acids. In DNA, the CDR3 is TGTGCCAGTAGTTTGCGGGACAGGGGTGGCACTGAAGCTTTCTTT. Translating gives CASSLRDRGGTEAFF.

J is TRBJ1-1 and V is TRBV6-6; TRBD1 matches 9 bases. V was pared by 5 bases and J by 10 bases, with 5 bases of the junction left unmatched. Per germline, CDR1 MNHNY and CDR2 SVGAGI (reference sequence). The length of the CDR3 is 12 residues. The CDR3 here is CASSPQGASAFF. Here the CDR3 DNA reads TGTGCCAGCAGTCCACAGGGGGCTTCAGCTTTCTTT.

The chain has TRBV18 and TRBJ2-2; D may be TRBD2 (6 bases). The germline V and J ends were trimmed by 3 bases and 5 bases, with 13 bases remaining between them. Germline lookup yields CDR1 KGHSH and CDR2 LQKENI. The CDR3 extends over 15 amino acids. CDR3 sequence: CASSPAGSWTGELFF. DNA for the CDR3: TGTGCCAGCTCACCTGCGGGATCTTGGACCGGGGAGCTGTTTTTT.